This section outlines one T cell receptor beta chain sequence together with its context. Its antigen is unidentified. These data come from a study of blood T cells in healthy people across ages. The CDR3 spans 13 residues. Germline V gene data show CDR1 as SGHRS and CDR2 as YFSETQ. V was trimmed by 0 bases and J by 7 bases, leaving 11 bases between them. Overall study results and limits: Estimates of diversity drawn from one million T cells were considered underestimates.

PCR was performed a second time for 7 to 11 cycles using a sample-barcoded 5' primer and a J-beta primer mix. TCRdb re-derived calls from the 5' RACE reads in MiXCR, one entry per CDR3 protein. This table holds around 800,000 distinct CDR3 sequences, around half found once. This receptor was taken from an elderly man in good health. The chain combines TRBV5-1 with TRBJ2-7; perhaps TRBD2 as D (5 bases). Sequencing was carried out using blood. Written as DNA, the CDR3 is TGCGCCAGCAGCTTGGGCGAGTCGGGAGAGCAGTACTTC. This sequence encodes CASSLGESGEQYF.